This TCR beta chain was captured in a study of shared clonotypes between healthy human individuals. CDR3 length equals 15 residues. V lost 4 bases to trimming and J lost 5 bases; unmatched junction nucleotides: 9. Germline V gene data show CDR1 as SGHRS and CDR2 as YFSETQ. TCRdb's table, derived via immunoSEQ multiplex PCR, lists solely in-frame clones and lacks some. The sample yields more than 2,000,000 clones, approximately 93% seen once. The chain has TRBV5-1 and TRBJ2-1; 7 bases are a match to TRBD1. Input material: naive CD4+ T cells from PBMCs. Described subset: CD45RA+ positively selected. The source is a man aged 18 to 30 in good health. Some clones in this sample may be carry-over from other donors' samples. CDR3 sequence: CASSHPGQQHNEQFF. The CDR3 DNA reads as TGCGCCAGCAGCCATCCGGGACAGCAGCACAATGAGCAGTTCTTC.